This TCR beta chain was sequenced during a study of T-cell memory formation after mild COVID-19. The CDR3 consists of 13 residues. V lost 4 bases and J 0 bases, leaving 6 bases between the germline ends. CDR1 is SNHLY and CDR2 is FYNNEI in the germline V gene. Regarding the study as a whole: Contracting CD4+ clones were located mainly in CM and EM, and CD8+ clones in EMRA. Balance between CD4 and CD8 was seen in clones contracting day 15 to 85, and a CD4+ lean was seen in later expanders.

After 5'RACE with constant-segment primers, TCR alpha and TCR beta cDNA libraries carrying sample barcodes and UMIs were obtained. TCRdb itself ran the 5' RACE reads through MiXCR, one entry per CDR3 protein. The sample holds around 250,000 distinct CDR3 sequences, over 15% seen once. Comment on this clonotype: Its specificity is unknown.

Sequenced material: PBMCs or a T cell subset sorted from them (not recorded which). This sequence joins TRBV2 and TRBJ1-2; D gene unclear. The sequence was obtained from a man aged 18 to 35 who had mild COVID-19 (a few samples of this study predate the infection). Cell type and time point are not known. The CDR3 sequence: CASSVRANYGYTF. DNA of the CDR3: TGTGCCAGCAGTGTTCGAGCTAACTATGGCTACACCTTC.